The present TCR beta chain was sequenced within a study of regulatory T cells in long-lasting Graves disease. As to time point: persistent/refractory GD, antithyroid drugs over 5 years with positive TRAb. PBMC RNA served as the TCR library source. In this cohort, patients came from an endocrinology department located in Xi'an, China. Germline V gene lookup returns CDR1 SGHRS and CDR2 YFSETQ. Trimming pared 0 bases from V and 3 bases from J, leaving 6 bases between. The CDR3 consists of 14 residues. The TCR beta library used iRepertoire HTBI primers with Arm-PCR amplification of CDR3. MiXCR was run by TCRdb on the multiplex PCR reads, yielding one entry per CDR3 protein. The sample consists of 650,000 to 700,000 distinct CDR3 sequences, about 30% of them appearing once.

The source of this sequence is a female donor with Graves disease. The specimen comprised peripheral blood mononuclear cells (PBMCs), sampled when the disease was refractory, from a patient treated with antithyroid drugs. The chain employs TRBV5-1 and TRBJ1-4; D perhaps matches TRBD1 (5 bases). DNA of the CDR3: TGCGCCAGCAGCTTGGGAGGGGCTAATGAAAAACTGTTTTTT. Translation: CASSLGGANEKLFF.